This is a list of T cell receptor beta chains from one sample in a study of T cell repertoires in cytomegalovirus infection. TCRdb ran MiXCR on the reads and lists one entry per CDR3 protein. The sample has approximately 730,000 distinct CDR3 sequences; around 29% are singletons. These receptors are not linked to any known antigen. Here the sequenced sample was cultured CD8+ T cells from PBMCs, taken from culture after CMV antigen stimulation. All receptors come from a human donor in good health (CMV status not recorded). Some clones in this sample may be carry-over from other donors' samples. CDR3s include the opening cysteine and the closing phenylalanine or tryptophan. The D gene is left open where the match is weak. Clone sizes are given selectively: once, few, many, or a class where the clone is expanded.

j_call: TRBJ1-1; clone_size: .; cdr3_length: 14; d_call: .; v_call: TRBV27; cdr3_nt: TGTGCCAGCAGTACCGACAGTATGTACACCATGGCTTTCTTT; cdr3_aa: CASSTDSMYTMAFF
j_call: TRBJ2-5; clone_size: once; cdr3_length: 14; d_call: .; v_call: TRBV5-8; cdr3_nt: TGTGCCAGCAGCCCCACCACCGTCTGGGAGACCCAGTACTTC; cdr3_aa: CASSPTTVWETQYF
j_call: TRBJ2-1; clone_size: .; cdr3_length: 15; d_call: .; v_call: TRBV6-6; cdr3_nt: TGTGCCAGCAGTTACTCGACCGGGGGCAACAATGAGCAGTTCTTC; cdr3_aa: CASSYSTGGNNEQFF
j_call: TRBJ1-2; clone_size: few; cdr3_length: 14; d_call: .; v_call: TRBV7-6; cdr3_nt: TGTGCCAGCAGCTTAGCCGCAGGGATCGATGGCTACACCTTC; cdr3_aa: CASSLAAGIDGYTF
j_call: TRBJ1-1; clone_size: .; cdr3_length: 17; d_call: .; v_call: TRBV6-1; cdr3_nt: TGTGCCAGCAGAGAGAACCCGACTCTCCCAAGAAACACTGAAGCTTTCTTT; cdr3_aa: CASRENPTLPRNTEAFF
j_call: TRBJ2-3; clone_size: .; cdr3_length: 14; d_call: .; v_call: TRBV7-2; cdr3_nt: TGTGCCAGCAGTTTTAATGGAGTAGCAGTTACGCAGTATTTT; cdr3_aa: CASSFNGVAVTQYF
j_call: TRBJ2-2; clone_size: few; cdr3_length: 15; d_call: .; v_call: TRBV27; cdr3_nt: TGTGCCAGCAGTTTAGTAAGACACAACACCGGGGAGCTGTTTTTT; cdr3_aa: CASSLVRHNTGELFF
j_call: TRBJ2-7; clone_size: .; cdr3_length: 17; d_call: TRBD2; v_call: TRBV2; cdr3_nt: TGTGCCAGCAGTGAAGCACCAGCGGGGACGAGCTCCTACGAGCAGTACTTC; cdr3_aa: CASSEAPAGTSSYEQYF
j_call: TRBJ1-4; clone_size: many; cdr3_length: 13; d_call: .; v_call: TRBV6-1; cdr3_nt: TGTGCCACCGACCGGGACCTCTCTGAAAAACTGTTTTTT; cdr3_aa: CATDRDLSEKLFF
j_call: TRBJ1-4; clone_size: few; cdr3_length: 15; d_call: .; v_call: TRBV6-2/TRBV6-3; cdr3_nt: TGTGCCAGCAGTTACTTGGGCGTCTTGGGTGAAAAACTGTTTTTT; cdr3_aa: CASSYLGVLGEKLFF
j_call: TRBJ2-5; clone_size: .; cdr3_length: 17; d_call: TRBD1; v_call: TRBV4-1; cdr3_nt: TGCGCCAGCAGCCAACGGGACAGGGGGGCCAACCAAGAGACCCAGTACTTC; cdr3_aa: CASSQRDRGANQETQYF
j_call: TRBJ2-1; clone_size: many; cdr3_length: 16; d_call: TRBD2; v_call: TRBV11-2; cdr3_nt: TGTGCCAGCAGCTTAGGACTAGCGGGGCCCTACAATGAGCAGTTCTTC; cdr3_aa: CASSLGLAGPYNEQFF
j_call: TRBJ1-3; clone_size: .; cdr3_length: 13; d_call: .; v_call: TRBV12-3/TRBV12-4; cdr3_nt: TGTGCCAGCAGTTTAGTGGTCGAACCAACCATATATTTT; cdr3_aa: CASSLVVEPTIYF
j_call: TRBJ2-4; clone_size: many; cdr3_length: 17; d_call: .; v_call: TRBV7-8; cdr3_nt: TGTGCCAGCAGCTTAGTTGCAGGGCGTCTAGCCAAAAACATTCAGTACTTC; cdr3_aa: CASSLVAGRLAKNIQYF
j_call: TRBJ2-7; clone_size: few; cdr3_length: 12; d_call: .; v_call: TRBV29-1; cdr3_nt: TGCAGCGCCGAAGGGTTATCCTACGAGCAGTACTTC; cdr3_aa: CSAEGLSYEQYF
j_call: TRBJ2-1; clone_size: few; cdr3_length: 12; d_call: .; v_call: TRBV12-3/TRBV12-4; cdr3_nt: TGTGCCAGCAGTTTTTCTCTAATTGAGCAGTTCTTC; cdr3_aa: CASSFSLIEQFF
j_call: TRBJ1-4; clone_size: once; cdr3_length: 17; d_call: .; v_call: TRBV20-1; cdr3_nt: TGCAGTGCTAGAGATCCCGAAGGTGCAGGGGTGAGGGAAAAACTGTTTTTT; cdr3_aa: CSARDPEGAGVREKLFF
j_call: TRBJ2-3; clone_size: few; cdr3_length: 16; d_call: TRBD2; v_call: TRBV7-9; cdr3_nt: TGTGCCGGGGGGGGGACGCACCCCACTAGCACAGATACGCAGTATTTT; cdr3_aa: CAGGGTHPTSTDTQYF
j_call: TRBJ2-7; clone_size: many; cdr3_length: 15; d_call: TRBD2; v_call: TRBV5-8; cdr3_nt: TGTGCCAGCAGCTTTCGGACTAGCGGGTCCTACGAGCAGTACTTC; cdr3_aa: CASSFRTSGSYEQYF
j_call: TRBJ2-1; clone_size: .; cdr3_length: 14; d_call: TRBD2; v_call: TRBV27; cdr3_nt: TGTGCCAGTCTATCGGCGGGGGGCTGGGATGAGCAGTTCTTC; cdr3_aa: CASLSAGGWDEQFF
j_call: TRBJ1-1; clone_size: .; cdr3_length: 14; d_call: TRBD1; v_call: TRBV6-1; cdr3_nt: TGTTCAACGTTTATCAGGGGGGGGAACACTGAAGCTTTCTTT; cdr3_aa: CSTFIRGGNTEAFF
j_call: TRBJ1-2; clone_size: .; cdr3_length: 12; d_call: .; v_call: TRBV19; cdr3_nt: TGTGCCAGTGGCGACAGAAACTATGGCTACACCTTC; cdr3_aa: CASGDRNYGYTF
j_call: TRBJ1-5; clone_size: .; cdr3_length: 16; d_call: .; v_call: TRBV2; cdr3_nt: TGTGCCAGCATCTCTGGGACGGGAGGAGGCAATCAGCCCCAGCATTTT; cdr3_aa: CASISGTGGGNQPQHF
j_call: TRBJ2-7; clone_size: few; cdr3_length: 14; d_call: TRBD2; v_call: TRBV6-1; cdr3_nt: TGTGCCAGCAGGATGGGGCAGGGACTAGACGAGCAGTACTTC; cdr3_aa: CASRMGQGLDEQYF
j_call: TRBJ2-5; clone_size: once; cdr3_length: 18; d_call: TRBD1; v_call: TRBV7-8; cdr3_nt: TGTGCCAGCAGCTTAGGGGGGGACAGGGGCCTACGGGCAGAGACCCAGTACTTC; cdr3_aa: CASSLGGDRGLRAETQYF
j_call: TRBJ1-1; clone_size: few; cdr3_length: 13; d_call: .; v_call: TRBV27; cdr3_nt: TGTGCCAGCAGTTTAACTCTAATCACTGAAGCTTTCTTT; cdr3_aa: CASSLTLITEAFF
j_call: TRBJ2-1; clone_size: few; cdr3_length: 16; d_call: TRBD2; v_call: TRBV4-2; cdr3_nt: TGTGCCAGCAGCCGGGTTCGACTAGCGGGGCTCAATGAGCAGTTCTTC; cdr3_aa: CASSRVRLAGLNEQFF
j_call: TRBJ2-7; clone_size: .; cdr3_length: 14; d_call: .; v_call: TRBV20-1; cdr3_nt: TGCAGTGCTAGAGCCACAGGGTACCCCTACGAGCAGTACTTC; cdr3_aa: CSARATGYPYEQYF
j_call: TRBJ2-2; clone_size: few; cdr3_length: 14; d_call: .; v_call: TRBV7-6; cdr3_nt: TGTGCCAGCAGCTTACCCTATGGATTCGGGGAGCTGTTTTTT; cdr3_aa: CASSLPYGFGELFF
j_call: TRBJ2-1; clone_size: many; cdr3_length: 15; d_call: .; v_call: TRBV19; cdr3_nt: TGTGCCAGTAGATTCTTACCGACAGACCACAATGAGCAGTTCTTC; cdr3_aa: CASRFLPTDHNEQFF
j_call: TRBJ1-6; clone_size: few; cdr3_length: 17; d_call: .; v_call: TRBV7-9; cdr3_nt: TGTGCCAGCAGCTCCGACAGATATCCGTCCCCAGGGTCACCCCTCCACTTT; cdr3_aa: CASSSDRYPSPGSPLHF
j_call: TRBJ1-6; clone_size: .; cdr3_length: 14; d_call: .; v_call: TRBV27; cdr3_nt: TGTGCCAGCAGTTTTCAGGGGAAAAATTCACCCCTCCACTTT; cdr3_aa: CASSFQGKNSPLHF
j_call: TRBJ2-7; clone_size: .; cdr3_length: 15; d_call: TRBD2; v_call: TRBV12-3/TRBV12-4; cdr3_nt: TGTGCCAGCAGTTACGGGACTAGGAGCTCCTACGAGCAGTACTTC; cdr3_aa: CASSYGTRSSYEQYF
j_call: TRBJ2-7; clone_size: .; cdr3_length: 14; d_call: .; v_call: TRBV19; cdr3_nt: TGTGCCAGTAGTCCCTCCTCTACCTCTGGCGAGCAGTACTTC; cdr3_aa: CASSPSSTSGEQYF
j_call: TRBJ2-1; clone_size: .; cdr3_length: 17; d_call: TRBD2; v_call: TRBV5-1; cdr3_nt: TGCGCCAGCAGCTTGGGACTAGCGGGCTTCTCCTACAATGAGCAGTTCTTC; cdr3_aa: CASSLGLAGFSYNEQFF
j_call: TRBJ1-1; clone_size: many; cdr3_length: 17; d_call: .; v_call: TRBV7-6; cdr3_nt: TGTGCCAGCAGCTCAGGGAGGGGAGGTATTCTGAACACTGAAGCTTTCTTT; cdr3_aa: CASSSGRGGILNTEAFF
j_call: TRBJ1-6; clone_size: .; cdr3_length: 14; d_call: TRBD1; v_call: TRBV9; cdr3_nt: TGTGCCAGCAGCGCACAGGGGAGCAATTCACCCCTCCACTTT; cdr3_aa: CASSAQGSNSPLHF
j_call: TRBJ2-7; clone_size: .; cdr3_length: 14; d_call: .; v_call: TRBV27; cdr3_nt: TGTGCCAGCAGTGGGGCGCCCTCCCCCTACGAGCAGTACTTC; cdr3_aa: CASSGAPSPYEQYF
j_call: TRBJ1-2; clone_size: .; cdr3_length: 16; d_call: .; v_call: TRBV7-2; cdr3_nt: TGTGCCAGCAGCTTAACCTCAGACCCAGGGTCCCTAGGCTACACCTTC; cdr3_aa: CASSLTSDPGSLGYTF
j_call: TRBJ1-5; clone_size: .; cdr3_length: 14; d_call: .; v_call: TRBV27; cdr3_nt: TGTGCCAGCAGTTTTGAGCCAGTAGGGCAGCCCCAGCATTTT; cdr3_aa: CASSFEPVGQPQHF
j_call: TRBJ2-1; clone_size: .; cdr3_length: 16; d_call: TRBD2; v_call: TRBV7-3; cdr3_nt: TGTGCCAGCAGCTTAAGTACTAGCGGGGGGGCCCGGGAGCAGTTCTTC; cdr3_aa: CASSLSTSGGAREQFF
j_call: TRBJ1-1; clone_size: many; cdr3_length: 14; d_call: TRBD1; v_call: TRBV7-9; cdr3_nt: TGTGCCAGCAGCGACAGGGTAGGGAACACTGAAGCTTTCTTT; cdr3_aa: CASSDRVGNTEAFF
j_call: TRBJ2-1; clone_size: .; cdr3_length: 14; d_call: .; v_call: TRBV7-8; cdr3_nt: TGTGCCAGCAGCTCCATGGACAGTCCTAATGAGCAGTTCTTC; cdr3_aa: CASSSMDSPNEQFF
j_call: TRBJ2-2; clone_size: .; cdr3_length: 15; d_call: .; v_call: TRBV19; cdr3_nt: TGTGCCAGTAGTATTGTACCACACGGCACCGGGGAGCTGTTTTTT; cdr3_aa: CASSIVPHGTGELFF
j_call: TRBJ2-4; clone_size: few; cdr3_length: 13; d_call: .; v_call: TRBV20-1; cdr3_nt: TGCAGTGCTAGGACCTTAGCCAAAAACATTCAGTACTTC; cdr3_aa: CSARTLAKNIQYF
j_call: TRBJ2-7; clone_size: .; cdr3_length: 13; d_call: .; v_call: TRBV12-3/TRBV12-4; cdr3_nt: TGTGCCAGCAGTTTCAACACGGCCTACGAGCAGTACTTC; cdr3_aa: CASSFNTAYEQYF
j_call: TRBJ2-7; clone_size: .; cdr3_length: 13; d_call: .; v_call: TRBV6-6; cdr3_nt: TGTGCCAGCAGTTACTGGCCTGGGGGGGGCGCGTACTTC; cdr3_aa: CASSYWPGGGAYF
j_call: TRBJ2-2; clone_size: few; cdr3_length: 15; d_call: TRBD2; v_call: TRBV27; cdr3_nt: TGTGCCAGCAGTTTGGGGGGGGGAGTCACCGGGGAGCTGTTTTTT; cdr3_aa: CASSLGGGVTGELFF
j_call: TRBJ2-2; clone_size: .; cdr3_length: 16; d_call: .; v_call: TRBV7-9; cdr3_nt: TGTGCCTCCTGGGATGGGGGCAGAGAAGTTCCCGGGGAGCTGTTTTTT; cdr3_aa: CASWDGGREVPGELFF
j_call: TRBJ2-3; clone_size: few; cdr3_length: 13; d_call: .; v_call: TRBV15; cdr3_nt: TGTGCCACCAGCGGACAATTGGCAGATACGCAGTATTTT; cdr3_aa: CATSGQLADTQYF
j_call: TRBJ2-4; clone_size: .; cdr3_length: 14; d_call: .; v_call: TRBV2; cdr3_nt: TGTGCCAGCAGTGAAAGGATAGCCAAAAACATTCAGTACTTC; cdr3_aa: CASSERIAKNIQYF
j_call: TRBJ2-7; clone_size: .; cdr3_length: 14; d_call: TRBD2; v_call: TRBV27; cdr3_nt: TGTGCCAGCAGTACCTATAGCGGGGGATACGAGCAGTACTTC; cdr3_aa: CASSTYSGGYEQYF